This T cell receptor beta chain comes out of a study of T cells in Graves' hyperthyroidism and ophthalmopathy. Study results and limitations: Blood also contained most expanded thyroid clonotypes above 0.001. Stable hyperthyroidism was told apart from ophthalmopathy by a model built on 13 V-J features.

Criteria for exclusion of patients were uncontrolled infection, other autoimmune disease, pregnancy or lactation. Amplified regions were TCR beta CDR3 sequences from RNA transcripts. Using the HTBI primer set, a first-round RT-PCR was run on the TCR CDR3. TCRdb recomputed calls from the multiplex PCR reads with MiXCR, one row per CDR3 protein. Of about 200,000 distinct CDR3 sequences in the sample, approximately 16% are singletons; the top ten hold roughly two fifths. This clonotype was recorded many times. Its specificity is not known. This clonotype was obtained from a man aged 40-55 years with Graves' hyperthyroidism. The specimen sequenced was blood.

CDR3 DNA: TGTGCCAGCAGTGCCAGTAGGGCGTGGGGCTACACCTTC. Translated, it gives CASSASRAWGYTF. The chain joins TRBV28 to TRBJ1-2; D gene uncertain. Per germline, CDR1 MDHEN and CDR2 SYDVKM. CDR3 size: 13 residues. V was clipped by 5 bases and J by 8 bases, with 15 bases between them.